Below are 18 T cell receptor beta chains sequenced from a single sample in a study of cytomegalovirus exposure and HLA in healthy donors. Vbeta (60) and Jbeta (13) primers were used in the PCR. The data were produced by immunoSEQ multiplex PCR, yet TCRdb's version contains in-frame clones alone and is incomplete. The sample records approximately 99,000 clones, roughly four fifths being singletons. The material sequenced was PBMCs. Receptors were obtained from a man between 40 and 49 years old in good health and CMV-seropositive.

The chain links TRBV7-9 to TRBJ2-3; 10 bases agree with TRBD2. Germline V gene data show CDR1 as SEHNR and CDR2 as FQNEAQ (reference sequence). V lost 8 bases and J lost 4; bases outside the gene matches: 21. This CDR3 is 19 amino acids long. The CDR3, as DNA: TGTGCCAGCGGGGCGCTAGCGGGAGATTATGTCGGGGTCCCAGATACGCAGTATTTT. It is translated as CASGALAGDYVGVPDTQYF. Full variable domain (outside the CDR3, taken from reference TRBV7-9 and TRBJ2-3): DTGVSQNPRHKITKRGQNVTFRCDPISEHNRLYWYRQTLGQGPEFLTYFQNEAQLEKSRLLSDRFSAERPKGSFSTLEIQRTEQGDSAMYLCASGALAGDYVGVPDTQYFGPGTRLTVL.

This chain connects TRBV30 to TRBJ2-1, with a possible D match to TRBD2 (5 bases). The V and J ends lost 0 bases and 2 bases respectively, with 11 bases between them. CDR3 size: 15 residues. Germline CDR1 GTSNPN, CDR2 SVGIG (reference sequence). The CDR3 is CAWSVGVDPYNEQFF. As DNA, the CDR3 is TGTGCCTGGAGTGTGGGAGTAGACCCCTACAATGAGCAGTTCTTC.

The chain couples TRBV4-1 to TRBJ2-3, with D perhaps TRBD1 (5 bases). Germline CDR1 reads MGHRA; CDR2 reads YSYEKL. The CDR3 spans 17 residues. V was trimmed by 4 bases and J by 1 base, leaving 18 bases between them. CDR3 sequence reads: CASSPGAGAGRTDTQYF. Here the CDR3 DNA reads TGCGCCAGCAGCCCTGGGGCTGGCGCAGGGCGCACAGATACGCAGTATTTT.

This chain connects TRBV6-5 to TRBJ1-1, with 8 bases fitting TRBD1. CDR1 and CDR2 (germline): MNHEY, SVGAGI. The trim removed 0 bases at V and 3 bases at J, leaving 3 bases unmatched. CDR3 length: 15 amino acids. In DNA form, the CDR3 reads TGTGCCAGCAGTTACTCTTACAGGGGGTACACTGAAGCTTTCTTT. Translation: CASSYSYRGYTEAFF.

The V gene is TRBV6-5, the J gene TRBJ2-7; 12 bases are a match to TRBD2. The J segment lost 2 bases and the V segment lost 6 bases, leaving 2 bases of the junction unmatched. The germline gives CDR1 MNHEY, CDR2 SVGAGI. This CDR3 contains 14 residues. CDR3 nucleotide sequence: TGTGCCAGCAGAGGACTAGCGGGGACCTACGAGCAGTACTTC. Amino acids: CASRGLAGTYEQYF.

CDR3 in amino acids: CASSFQGNGEQYF. The CDR3 DNA reads TGTGCCAGCAGTTTTCAGGGGAACGGCGAGCAGTACTTC. The rearrangement links TRBV11-2 to TRBJ2-7; D possibly corresponds to TRBD1 (6 bases). Trimming pared 6 bases from V and 6 bases from J, leaving 15 bases between. CDR1 is SGHAT and CDR2 is FQNNGV in the germline V gene. This CDR3 comprises 13 residues.

The chain employs TRBV5-6 and TRBJ1-6, with TRBD1 matching 9 bases. This CDR3 has 14 amino acids. CDR1 SGHDT and CDR2 YYEEEE come from the germline V gene. V shed 2 bases, J shed 8 bases, and the junction held 2 bases outside the gene matches. This chain's CDR3 is CASSLGDRDSPLHF. In DNA form, the CDR3 reads TGTGCCAGCAGCTTAGGGGACAGGGATTCACCCCTCCACTTT. The full variable domain, in which reference TRBV5-6 and TRBJ1-6 provide the parts outside the CDR3, is DAGVTQSPTHLIKTRGQQVTLRCSPKSGHDTVSWYQQALGQGPQFIFQYYEEEERQRGNFPDRFSGHQFPNYSSELNVNALLLGDSALYLCASSLGDRDSPLHFGNGTRLTVT.

J is TRBJ1-5 and V is TRBV30, with TRBD1 matching over 7 bases. The V gene end was trimmed by 5 bases and the J gene end by 4 bases; junction bases not matched to a gene: 8. Per germline, CDR1 GTSNPN and CDR2 SVGIG (reference sequence). The CDR3 contains 14 residues. In nucleotides, the CDR3 is TGTGCCTGGGGCGAGACAGGGTGGAATCAGCCCCAGCATTTT. Its translation is CAWGETGWNQPQHF. The full variable domain, with the rest looked up from reference TRBV30 and TRBJ1-5, is SQTIHQWPATLVQPVGSPLSLECTVEGTSNPNLYWYRQAAGRGLQLLFYSVGIGQISSEVPQNLSASRPQDRQFILSSKKLLLSDSGFYLCAWGETGWNQPQHFGDGTRLSIL.

The rearrangement uses TRBV18 and TRBJ1-6; 9 positions agree with TRBD1. With 6 bases clipped from V and 9 bases from J, the junction kept 6 bases outside the gene matches. Germline CDR1 is KGHSH and CDR2 is LQKENI. The CDR3 sequence is 14 residues long. In nucleotides, the CDR3 is TGTGCCAGCTCGCCCGGGACAGGGAGTTCACCCCTCCACTTT. Its protein product is CASSPGTGSSPLHF.

This clone was seen a single time. The genes are TRBV27 and TRBJ2-7, with 10 bases identical to TRBD2. The V gene end was trimmed by 4 bases and the J gene end by 2 bases; junction bases not matched to a gene: 5. CDR3 length: 15 amino acids. Germline V gene sequence: CDR1 MNHEY, CDR2 SMNVEV (reference sequence). The CDR3 loop reads CASSSLAGAAYEQYF. As DNA, the CDR3 is TGTGCCAGCAGTTCTCTAGCGGGAGCCGCCTACGAGCAGTACTTC.

The chain uses TRBV7-3 and TRBJ1-3; D remains ambiguous. Trimming took 2 bases from V and 4 from J, leaving 9 bases between them. Germline lookup yields CDR1 SGHTA and CDR2 FQGTGA. The length of the CDR3 is 14 residues. The CDR3 region is CASSLGGSGNTIYF. The CDR3 region has the DNA TGTGCCAGCAGCTTAGGAGGGTCCGGAAACACCATATATTTT.

Notes on this clone: A junction end diverges from the germline sequence, so it may reflect a read error. The CDR3 is CSSSQQGGAGYTF. The CDR3 DNA is TGTTCCAGCAGCCAACAGGGGGGGGCCGGCTACACCTTC. The chain couples TRBV7-3 to TRBJ1-2; TRBD1 matches at 8 bases. There are 13 residues in the CDR3. The V gene's germline CDR1 is SGHTA and CDR2 FQGTGA.

Only one count was recorded for this clone. V gene TRBV19 combines with J gene TRBJ2-7, with D possibly being TRBD1 (5 bases). Per the germline V gene, CDR1 is LNHDA and CDR2 is SQIVND (reference sequence). Trimming took 1 base from V and 0 from J, leaving 10 bases between them. This CDR3 comprises 15 residues. This CDR3 is CASSIAPRDSYEQYF. The CDR3 DNA is TGTGCCAGTAGTATAGCTCCCAGGGACTCCTACGAGCAGTACTTC.

The chain uses TRBV10-3 and TRBJ2-5; 8 bases map to TRBD1. CDR1 is ENHRY, CDR2 SYGVKD, per germline. V lost 3 bases to trimming and J lost 2 bases; unmatched junction nucleotides: 2. This CDR3 region has 14 residues. CDR3: CAISDGQGQETQYF. DNA of the CDR3: TGTGCCATCAGTGATGGACAGGGACAAGAGACCCAGTACTTC.

This clone was observed a single time. V gene TRBV28 combines with J gene TRBJ1-1, with TRBD1 matching 8 bases. Germline V gene lookup returns CDR1 MDHEN and CDR2 SYDVKM. CDR3 length: 14 residues. Germline trimming cut 6 bases from V and 5 bases from J; bases unmatched to any gene: 8. CDR3 sequence (DNA): TGTGCCAGCAGCTCCCCCGGACAGGGAACTGAAGCTTTCTTT. Translating gives CASSSPGQGTEAFF.

The rearrangement uses TRBV13 and TRBJ2-1; 9 nucleotides agree with TRBD2. V was pared by 5 bases and J by 0 bases, with 17 bases of the junction left unmatched. Germline V lookup: CDR1 PRHDT, CDR2 FYEKMQ (reference sequence). The CDR3 runs 20 residues. The CDR3 coding sequence is TGTGCCAGCAGCCCGAACCGGACTAGCGTTGATTACGCCTCCTACAATGAGCAGTTCTTC. Residues: CASSPNRTSVDYASYNEQFF.

This rearrangement joins TRBV7-9 to TRBJ1-2, with a possible D match to TRBD1 (6 bases). This CDR3 has 15 amino acids. Trimming cost V 4 bases and J 7 bases, with 19 bases left between them. From germline, CDR1 is SEHNR and CDR2 FQNEAQ (reference sequence). This chain's CDR3 is CASSSSHGRGLGYTF. The CDR3 DNA sequence: TGTGCCAGCAGCTCCTCCCACGGCAGGGGCCTTGGCTACACCTTC.

This clone was picked up one time. The V call is TRBV5-6, the J call TRBJ2-3, with D possibly TRBD1 on 5 matching bases. CDR1 and CDR2 from the germline V gene are SGHDT and YYEEEE. The CDR3 is 16 residues long. Trimming took off 3 bases at V and 1 base at J, with 15 bases between the two ends. Here the CDR3 reads CASSSWNTRGTDTQYF. The CDR3, as DNA: TGTGCCAGCAGCTCTTGGAACACCAGGGGCACAGATACGCAGTATTTT.